The 4 T cell receptor beta chains listed next were all sequenced from one sample in a study of T cell responses to AZD1222 COVID-19 vaccine. The repertoire was sequenced with immunoSEQ multiplex PCR; TCRdb's copy has only in-frame clones and lacks some. The sample contains about 260,000 clones, over 90% of which appear only once. The sample was peripheral blood, taken on day 0 of AZD1222 vaccination. These receptors were taken from an adult in good health.

V and J are TRBV3-1 (or the pseudogene TRBV3-2) and TRBJ2-7; D is undetermined. V was cut by 7 bases and J by 0 bases, with 13 bases left in between. CDR3 size: 14 residues. Germline V gene lookup returns CDR1 LGHDT and CDR2 YNNKEL (reference sequence). CDR3 protein: CASTPMGRSYEQYF. CDR3 coding DNA: TGTGCCAGCACCCCCATGGGCCGCTCCTACGAGCAGTACTTC.

V gene TRBV7-6 combines with J gene TRBJ2-7; D possibly corresponds to TRBD1 (6 bases). The V gene lost 5 bases and the J gene lost 1 base, with 12 bases spanning the gap. The CDR3 contains 14 residues. CDR1 SGHVS and CDR2 FNYEAQ come from the germline V gene. The CDR3 loop reads CASSLQGGSYEQYF. CDR3 nucleotide sequence: TGTGCCAGCAGCCTACAGGGTGGGTCCTACGAGCAGTACTTC.

The chain is built from TRBV28 and TRBJ1-2; D remains unclear. The ends were cut back, 6 bases at V and 7 bases at J, with 15 bases in the middle. The CDR3 extends over 13 amino acids. Germline V gives CDR1 MDHEN, CDR2 SYDVKM. This CDR3 reads CASSPNSRAGYTF. The CDR3 bases are TGTGCCAGCAGCCCCAACAGCCGTGCTGGCTACACCTTC.

The chain couples TRBV4-1 to TRBJ1-2; D is unclear. The ends were cut back, 4 bases at V and 5 bases at J, with 26 bases in the middle. Germline V lookup: CDR1 MGHRA, CDR2 YSYEKL. The CDR3 runs to 18 residues. DNA of the CDR3: TGCGCCAGCAGCCCTATGACCTCAACTCTCGGCCGCATATATGGCTACACCTTC. Its translation: CASSPMTSTLGRIYGYTF.